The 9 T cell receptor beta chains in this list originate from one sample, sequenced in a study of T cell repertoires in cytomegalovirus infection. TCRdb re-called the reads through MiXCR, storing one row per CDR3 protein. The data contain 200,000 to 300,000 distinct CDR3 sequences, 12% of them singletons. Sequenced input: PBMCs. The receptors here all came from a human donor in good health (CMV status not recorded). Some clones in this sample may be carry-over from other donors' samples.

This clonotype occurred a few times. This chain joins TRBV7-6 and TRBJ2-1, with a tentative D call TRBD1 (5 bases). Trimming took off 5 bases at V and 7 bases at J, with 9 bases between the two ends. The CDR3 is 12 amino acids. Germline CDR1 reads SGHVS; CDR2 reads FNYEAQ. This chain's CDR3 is CASSLRVNEQFF. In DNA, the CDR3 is TGTGCCAGCAGCCTCAGGGTAAATGAGCAGTTCTTC.

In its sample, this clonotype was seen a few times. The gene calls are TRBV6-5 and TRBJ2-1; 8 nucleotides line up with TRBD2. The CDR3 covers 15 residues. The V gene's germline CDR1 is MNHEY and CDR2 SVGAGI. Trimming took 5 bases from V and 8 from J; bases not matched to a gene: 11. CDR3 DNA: TGTGCCAGCAGTGTGGTGCCTAGCGGGTCCTATGAGCAGTTCTTC. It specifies CASSVVPSGSYEQFF.

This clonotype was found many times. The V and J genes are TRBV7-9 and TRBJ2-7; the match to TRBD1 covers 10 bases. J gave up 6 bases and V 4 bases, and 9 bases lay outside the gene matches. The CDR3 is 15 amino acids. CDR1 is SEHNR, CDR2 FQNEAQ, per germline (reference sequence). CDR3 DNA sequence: TGTGCCAGCAGCTCGACCGGGACAGGGGCCAGCGAGCAGTACTTC. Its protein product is CASSSTGTGASEQYF.

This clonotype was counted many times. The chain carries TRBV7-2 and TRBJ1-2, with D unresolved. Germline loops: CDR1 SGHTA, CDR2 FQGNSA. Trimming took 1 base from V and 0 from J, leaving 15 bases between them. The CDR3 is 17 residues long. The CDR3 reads CASSLGSVRSANYGYTF. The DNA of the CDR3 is TGTGCCAGCAGCTTAGGGTCGGTCCGCTCAGCTAACTATGGCTACACCTTC. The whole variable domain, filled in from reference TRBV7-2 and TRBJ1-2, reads GAGVSQSPSNKVTEKGKDVELRCDPISGHTALYWYRQSLGQGLEFLIYFQGNSAPDKSGLPSDRFSAERTGGSVSTLTIQRTQQEDSAVYLCASSLGSVRSANYGYTFGSGTRLTVV.

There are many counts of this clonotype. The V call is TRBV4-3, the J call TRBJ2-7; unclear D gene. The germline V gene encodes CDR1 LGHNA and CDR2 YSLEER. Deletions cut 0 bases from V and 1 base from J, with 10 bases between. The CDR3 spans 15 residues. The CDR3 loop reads CASSQDVVVSYEQYF. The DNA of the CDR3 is TGCGCCAGCAGCCAAGATGTGGTGGTTTCCTACGAGCAGTACTTC.

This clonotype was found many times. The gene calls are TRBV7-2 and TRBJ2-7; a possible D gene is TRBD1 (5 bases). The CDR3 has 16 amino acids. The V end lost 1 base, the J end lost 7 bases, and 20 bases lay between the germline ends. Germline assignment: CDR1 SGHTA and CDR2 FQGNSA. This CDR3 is CASSLVSRGGVREQYF. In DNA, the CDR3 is TGTGCCAGCAGCTTAGTGTCTAGGGGCGGTGTAAGGGAGCAGTACTTC.

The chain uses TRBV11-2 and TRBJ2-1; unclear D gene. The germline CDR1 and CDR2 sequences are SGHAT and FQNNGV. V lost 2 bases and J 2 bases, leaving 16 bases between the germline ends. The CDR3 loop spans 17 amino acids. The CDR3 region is CASSLLSPKGTYNEQFF. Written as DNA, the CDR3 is TGTGCCAGCAGCTTACTGAGCCCCAAGGGAACCTACAATGAGCAGTTCTTC.

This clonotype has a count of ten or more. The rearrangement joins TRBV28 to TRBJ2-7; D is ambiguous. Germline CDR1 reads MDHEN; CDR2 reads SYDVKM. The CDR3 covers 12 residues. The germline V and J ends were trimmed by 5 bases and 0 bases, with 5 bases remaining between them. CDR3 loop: CASSHSSYEQYF. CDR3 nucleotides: TGTGCCAGCAGTCACTCCTCCTACGAGCAGTACTTC.

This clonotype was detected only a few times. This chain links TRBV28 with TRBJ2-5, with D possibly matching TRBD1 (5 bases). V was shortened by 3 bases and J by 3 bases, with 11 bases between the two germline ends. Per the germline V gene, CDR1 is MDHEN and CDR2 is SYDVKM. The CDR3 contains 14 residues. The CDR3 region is CASSLVGQEETQYF. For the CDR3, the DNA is TGTGCCAGCAGTTTGGTAGGACAAGAAGAGACCCAGTACTTC.